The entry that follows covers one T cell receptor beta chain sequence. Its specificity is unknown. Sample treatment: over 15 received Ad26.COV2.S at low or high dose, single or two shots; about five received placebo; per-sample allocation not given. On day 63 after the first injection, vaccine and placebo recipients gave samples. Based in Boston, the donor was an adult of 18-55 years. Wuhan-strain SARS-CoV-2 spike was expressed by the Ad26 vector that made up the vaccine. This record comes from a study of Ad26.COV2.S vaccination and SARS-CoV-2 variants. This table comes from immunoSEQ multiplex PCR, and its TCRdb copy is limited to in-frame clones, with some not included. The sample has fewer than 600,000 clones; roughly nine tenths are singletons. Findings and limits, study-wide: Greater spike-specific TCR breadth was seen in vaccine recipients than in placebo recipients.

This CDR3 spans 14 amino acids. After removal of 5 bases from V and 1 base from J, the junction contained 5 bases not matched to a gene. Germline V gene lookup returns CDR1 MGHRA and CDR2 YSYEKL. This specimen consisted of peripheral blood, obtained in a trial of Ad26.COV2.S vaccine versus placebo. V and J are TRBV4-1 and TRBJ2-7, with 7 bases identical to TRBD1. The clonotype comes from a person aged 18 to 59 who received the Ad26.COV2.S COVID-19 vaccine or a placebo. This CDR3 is CASSVGTASYEQYF. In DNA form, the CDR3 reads TGCGCCAGCAGCGTTGGGACAGCGTCCTACGAGCAGTACTTC.